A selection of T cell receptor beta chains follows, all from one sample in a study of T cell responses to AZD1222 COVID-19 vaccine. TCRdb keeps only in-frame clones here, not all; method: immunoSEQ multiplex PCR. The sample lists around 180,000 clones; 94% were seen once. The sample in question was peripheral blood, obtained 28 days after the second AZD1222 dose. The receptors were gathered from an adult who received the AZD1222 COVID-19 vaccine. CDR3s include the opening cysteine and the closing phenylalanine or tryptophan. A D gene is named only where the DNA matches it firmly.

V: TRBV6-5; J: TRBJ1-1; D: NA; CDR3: CASSYSRGYAAFF; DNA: TGTGCCAGCAGTTACTCGCGGGGTTATGCGGCTTTCTTT
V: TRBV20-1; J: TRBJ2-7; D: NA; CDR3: CSVRGSYEQYF; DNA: TGCAGTGTACGGGGCTCCTACGAGCAGTACTTC
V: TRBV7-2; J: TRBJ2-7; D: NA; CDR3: CASSLYSYEQYF; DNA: TGTGCCAGCAGCTTATATTCCTACGAGCAGTACTTC
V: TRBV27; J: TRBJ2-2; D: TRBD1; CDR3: CASSTRTGNTGELFF; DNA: TGTGCCAGCAGTACCCGGACAGGGAACACCGGGGAGCTGTTTTTT
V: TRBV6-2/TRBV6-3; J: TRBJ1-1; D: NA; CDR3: CASSQQVNTEAFF; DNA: TGTGCCAGCAGCCAACAGGTGAACACTGAAGCTTTCTTT
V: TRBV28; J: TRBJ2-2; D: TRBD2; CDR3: CASSPRTSSWELFF; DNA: TGTGCCAGCAGTCCCCGGACTAGCAGCTGGGAGCTGTTTTTT
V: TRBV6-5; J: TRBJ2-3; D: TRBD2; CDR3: CAATSGETDTQYF; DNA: TGTGCCGCGACTAGCGGGGAAACAGATACGCAGTATTTT
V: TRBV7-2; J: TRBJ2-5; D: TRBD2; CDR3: CASSFGRGGETQYF; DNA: TGTGCCAGCAGCTTCGGCCGGGGGGGGGAGACCCAGTACTTC
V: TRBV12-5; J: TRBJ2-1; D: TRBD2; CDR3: CARGPRPGLAGEGPNEQFF; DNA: TGTGCTCGGGGCCCGCGACCGGGACTAGCGGGAGAGGGGCCCAATGAGCAGTTCTTC
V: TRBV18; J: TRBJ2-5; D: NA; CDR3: CASSPGGFETQYF; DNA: TGTGCCAGCTCACCAGGAGGGTTTGAGACCCAGTACTTC
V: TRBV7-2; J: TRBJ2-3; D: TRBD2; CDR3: CASSLNGLAGVEAQYF; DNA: TGTGCCAGCAGCTTAAATGGACTAGCGGGAGTCGAGGCGCAGTATTTT